The 28 T cell receptor beta chains below come from one sample, sequenced in a study of tumor-infiltrating lymphocytes in localized non-small cell lung cancer. Assay: immunoSEQ multiplex PCR; the TCRdb copy retains only in-frame clones and omits some. There are 11,000 or so clones in the sample; around 85% occur only once, and less than 9% lies in the top ten. The sequenced sample was uninvolved lung tissue not adjacent to the tumor. These TCRs come from a human donor with non-small cell lung cancer.

This clone has only one observation. The rearrangement joins TRBV7-9 to TRBJ1-1, with D tentatively TRBD1 (5 bases). The ends were cut back, 1 base at V and 5 bases at J, with 14 bases in the middle. The CDR3 is 15 amino acids. CDR1 SEHNR and CDR2 FQNEAQ come from the germline V gene (reference sequence). The DNA for the CDR3 is TGTGCCAGCAGCTTAGGACCCAGGGAAAGAACTGAAGCTTTCTTT. It translates to CASSLGPRERTEAFF.

As for this clone: The same CDR3 is also encoded by other DNA sequences in this sample. V gene TRBV4-3 combines with J gene TRBJ2-7, with D possibly TRBD1 on 5 matching bases. The germline CDR1 and CDR2 sequences are LGHNA and YSLEER. The CDR3 contains 15 residues. The V end was cut by 1 base, the J end by 0 bases, with 10 bases between. The DNA for the CDR3 is TGCGCCAGCAGCCAAGTCGTAGGGGCCTCCTACGAGCAGTACTTC. This encodes CASSQVVGASYEQYF.

Here the CDR3 DNA reads TGTGCCAGCAGGCCCCCAGGGGTCCTCTCCTACGAGCAGTACTTC. Translation gives CASRPPGVLSYEQYF. V gene TRBV6-5 combines with J gene TRBJ2-7; maybe TRBD1 (6 bases). The CDR3 is 15 residues long. Germline V gives CDR1 MNHEY, CDR2 SVGAGI. V shed 6 bases and J shed 0 bases, with 15 bases lying between them.

This clone was observed a single time. The V and J genes are TRBV5-4 and TRBJ2-5; 9 positions match TRBD1. Germline CDR1 reads SGHNT; CDR2 reads YYREEE (reference sequence). The CDR3 contains 17 residues. The trim removed 2 bases at V and 2 bases at J, leaving 10 bases unmatched. The CDR3 reads CASSFKKTGGGQETQYF. The CDR3 bases are TGTGCCAGCAGCTTTAAGAAGACAGGGGGTGGGCAAGAGACCCAGTACTTC. Together with reference TRBV5-4 and TRBJ2-5, the CDR3 gives the full variable domain: ETGVTQSPTHLIKTRGQQVTLRCSSQSGHNTVSWYQQALGQGPQFIFQYYREEENGRGNFPPRFSGLQFPNYSSELNVNALELDDSALYLCASSFKKTGGGQETQYFGPGTRLLVL.

This chain joins TRBV5-6 and TRBJ1-4; tentatively, D is TRBD1 (5 bases). The CDR3 runs 14 residues. Germline values: CDR1 SGHDT, CDR2 YYEEEE. V gave up 4 bases and J gave up 8 bases, with 15 bases separating them. The CDR3 DNA sequence: TGTGCCAGCAGCGGCCGGGACGGAGGCGAAAAACTGTTTTTT. It encodes CASSGRDGGEKLFF.

The V gene is TRBV7-2, the J gene TRBJ2-3; TRBD2 aligns across 8 bases. From germline, CDR1 is SGHTA and CDR2 FQGNSA. The V and J ends lost 5 bases and 8 bases, in that order; junction bases with no gene match: 12. This CDR3 region has 15 residues. In DNA, the CDR3 is TGTGCCAGCAGCCCGGAACTAGCGGTGGCAGGTACGCAGTATTTT. It is translated as CASSPELAVAGTQYF.

As DNA, the CDR3 is TGTGCCAGTAGTATGCATAATAATCAGCCCCAGCATTTT. Amino acids: CASSMHNNQPQHF. The V gene is TRBV19, the J gene TRBJ1-5; D is uncertain. The CDR3 is 13 residues long. V was shortened by 3 bases and J by 4 bases, with 7 bases between the two germline ends. In germline, CDR1 is LNHDA, CDR2 SQIVND (reference sequence).

This clone appeared once. This chain joins TRBV5-4 and TRBJ2-5; 7 nucleotides line up with TRBD2. Trimming cost V 0 bases and J 3 bases; bases outside gene matches: 2. This CDR3 is 14 amino acids long. CDR1 and CDR2 (germline): SGHNT, YYREEE (reference sequence). The CDR3 DNA reads TGTGCCAGCAGCTTGGGACTAGCTAAAGAGACCCAGTACTTC. Its protein is CASSLGLAKETQYF.

This rearrangement joins TRBV6-5 to TRBJ1-1; D not certain. This CDR3 has 12 residues. Germline V gene sequence: CDR1 MNHEY, CDR2 SVGAGI. Trimming removed 5 bases at V and 2 bases at J, with 6 bases between. The CDR3 protein is CASSGLNTEAFF. The CDR3 DNA sequence: TGTGCCAGCAGTGGGCTCAACACTGAAGCTTTCTTT.

The J gene is TRBJ1-1, the V gene TRBV18; no reliable D call. CDR1 and CDR2 from the germline V gene are KGHSH and LQKENI. The CDR3 totals 12 residues. Trimming removed 3 bases from V and 7 bases from J, with 9 bases in between. For the CDR3, the DNA is TGTGCCAGCTCACCGAACATATATGAAGCTTTCTTT. Its translation: CASSPNIYEAFF.

The V and J genes are TRBV5-5 and TRBJ2-7; D ambiguous. This CDR3 spans 14 amino acids. V lost 0 bases to trimming and J lost 4 bases, with 11 bases between them. Germline CDR1 SGHKS, CDR2 YYEKEE (reference sequence). CDR3 DNA sequence: TGTGCCAGCAGCTTGGATTGGGGTATGTACGAGCAGTACTTC. It encodes CASSLDWGMYEQYF.

This clone was recorded once. The chain couples TRBV7-2 to TRBJ2-1; either TRBD1 or TRBD2 may supply D (5 bases each). The germline V gene encodes CDR1 SGHTA and CDR2 FQGNSA. This CDR3 region has 11 residues. Trimming took 3 bases from V and 13 from J, leaving 10 bases between them. The CDR3 nucleotides read TGTGCCAGCAGCTTGAGGGGTCTCCAGTTCTTC. Amino acid sequence: CASSLRGLQFF.

The chain carries TRBV7-2 and TRBJ2-3, with D tentatively TRBD1 (6 bases). V lost 6 bases and J 2 bases, leaving 12 bases between the germline ends. Germline V gives CDR1 SGHTA, CDR2 FQGNSA. The CDR3 is 14 amino acids. CDR3 loop: CASSPQGPTDTQYF. The CDR3 nucleotides are TGTGCCAGCAGTCCCCAGGGGCCCACAGATACGCAGTATTTT.

This clone was picked up a small number of times. The CDR3 DNA reads as TGTGCCAGCAGCAATGGACAGGACTTCTACGAGCAGTACTTC. It encodes CASSNGQDFYEQYF. The rearrangement joins TRBV5-6 to TRBJ2-7; 7 bases align to TRBD1. J was trimmed by 3 bases and V by 4 bases; bases with no gene match: 7. There are 14 residues in the CDR3. The V gene's germline CDR1 is SGHDT and CDR2 YYEEEE.

The V and J genes are TRBV5-6 and TRBJ2-7; 7 nucleotides match TRBD1. The CDR3 covers 14 residues. Germline loops: CDR1 SGHDT, CDR2 YYEEEE. The trim removed 0 bases at V and 3 bases at J, leaving 3 bases unmatched. The CDR3 spells CASSLGGTVYEQYF. As DNA, the CDR3 is TGTGCCAGCAGCTTGGGGGGGACAGTCTACGAGCAGTACTTC.

This chain connects TRBV5-1 to TRBJ1-2, with D uncertain. The CDR3 is 13 residues long. Trimming took off 2 bases at V and 1 base at J, with 6 bases between the two ends. The germline CDR1 and CDR2 sequences are SGHRS and YFSETQ. The CDR3 here is CASSLQSNYGYTF. The CDR3 DNA follows: TGCGCCAGCAGCTTACAGAGTAACTATGGCTACACCTTC.

This chain links TRBV2 with TRBJ2-3; 13 bases agree with TRBD2. Germline V gene data show CDR1 as SNHLY and CDR2 as FYNNEI. The J segment lost 2 bases and the V segment lost 6 bases, leaving 5 bases of the junction unmatched. The CDR3 consists of 16 residues. CDR3 nucleotide sequence: TGTGCCAGCAGCTTGACTAGCGGGGGGTACACAGATACGCAGTATTTT. It encodes CASSLTSGGYTDTQYF.

The J gene is TRBJ1-5, the V gene TRBV6-1; 9 positions match TRBD1. Germline V gives CDR1 MNHNS, CDR2 SASEGT. V trimming: 2 bases; J trimming: 1 base; junction bases outside the gene matches: 3. This CDR3 is built from 16 residues. The CDR3 spells CASSETGGTSNQPQHF. The CDR3 DNA is TGTGCCAGCAGTGAAACAGGGGGCACGAGCAATCAGCCCCAGCATTTT.

In this sample, this clone turned up once. The chain is built from TRBV7-9 and TRBJ2-3, with D perhaps being TRBD1 or TRBD2 (5 bases each). This CDR3 is 18 amino acids long. The V end lost 6 bases, the J end lost 1 base, and 23 bases lay between the germline ends. CDR1 SEHNR and CDR2 FQNEAQ come from the germline V gene (reference sequence). The CDR3 is CASRPLRGPPSRTDTQYF. The CDR3 nucleotides read TGTGCCAGCAGGCCCCTAAGGGGACCTCCCTCGCGCACAGATACGCAGTATTTT.

The chain links TRBV11-1 to TRBJ2-3, with 13 bases fitting TRBD2. The CDR3 is made up of 16 amino acids. Looked up from germline, CDR1 is SGHAT and CDR2 is FQDESV (reference sequence). The junction had 5 bases not matched to a gene; V was cut back by 5 bases and J by 3 bases. The CDR3 DNA sequence: TGTGCCAGCAGCGGGACTAGCGGGACTACAACAGATACGCAGTATTTT. Translating gives CASSGTSGTTTDTQYF.

This sequence joins TRBV5-1 and TRBJ2-2, with D uncertain. Trimming pared 0 bases from V and 0 bases from J, leaving 6 bases between. The CDR3 runs to 15 residues. The germline V gene encodes CDR1 SGHRS and CDR2 YFSETQ. CDR3 in DNA: TGCGCCAGCAGCTTGGCACTTACGAACACCGGGGAGCTGTTTTTT. Translated: CASSLALTNTGELFF.

The chain carries TRBV5-4 and TRBJ1-2; D not resolved. Per germline, CDR1 SGHNT and CDR2 YYREEE (reference sequence). There are 15 residues in the CDR3. Trimming cost V 0 bases and J 3 bases, with 12 bases left between them. The CDR3 protein is CASSLGVSVDYGYTF. CDR3 nucleotides: TGTGCCAGCAGCTTGGGGGTAAGCGTCGACTATGGCTACACCTTC.

The chain couples TRBV5-5 to TRBJ1-6, with TRBD1 as a possible D gene (6 bases). With 0 bases removed from V and 16 bases from J, the gap between germline ends came to 11 bases. The CDR3 is 12 residues long. Germline CDR1 is SGHKS and CDR2 is YYEKEE (reference sequence). The CDR3 nucleotides read TGTGCCAGCAGCTTGGCCGCGGGGACACTCCACTTT. Amino acid sequence: CASSLAAGTLHF.

This sequence joins TRBV30 and TRBJ2-2; D perhaps matches TRBD1 (6 bases). V was cut by 1 base and J by 3 bases, with 9 bases left in between. This CDR3 spans 14 amino acids. Germline lookup yields CDR1 GTSNPN and CDR2 SVGIG (reference sequence). CDR3 sequence (DNA): TGTGCCTGGAGTGAAACAGGGTACACCGGGGAGCTGTTTTTT. The encoded protein is CAWSETGYTGELFF.

The V call is TRBV11-2, the J call TRBJ2-3; D gene ambiguous. Germline V gene data show CDR1 as SGHAT and CDR2 as FQNNGV. The ends were cut back, 2 bases at V and 4 bases at J, with 10 bases in the middle. The CDR3 loop spans 14 amino acids. The CDR3 DNA is TGTGCCAGCAGCTTAACCAGCTGGGCAGATACGCAGTATTTT. Translated: CASSLTSWADTQYF.

This chain connects TRBV5-1 to TRBJ1-4, with D uncertain. This CDR3 is built from 15 residues. Trimming cost V 5 bases and J 0 bases, with 11 bases left between them. Germline V gives CDR1 SGHRS, CDR2 YFSETQ. This CDR3 reads CASRDGYATNEKLFF. CDR3 sequence (DNA): TGCGCCAGCAGGGACGGCTATGCAACTAATGAAAAACTGTTTTTT. The variable domain in full, completed from reference TRBV5-1 and TRBJ1-4, reads KAGVTQTPRYLIKTRGQQVTLSCSPISGHRSVSWYQQTPGQGLQFLFEYFSETQRNKGNFPGRFSGRQFSNSRSEMNVSTLELGDSALYLCASRDGYATNEKLFFGSGTQLSVL.

The chain links TRBV12-5 to TRBJ2-1, with no clear D. V was cut by 1 base and J by 5 bases, with 3 bases left in between. The CDR3 extends over 12 amino acids. Germline V gene sequence: CDR1 LGHNT, CDR2 FRNRAP. The CDR3, as DNA: TGTGCTAGTGGTTTGGACCACAATGAGCAGTTCTTC. Residues: CASGLDHNEQFF.

The chain uses TRBV5-4 and TRBJ2-5, with 8 nucleotides matching TRBD1. This CDR3 region has 16 residues. Germline-derived CDR1 and CDR2 are SGHNT and YYREEE (reference sequence). V lost 0 bases, J lost 5 bases, and 9 bases stayed unmatched. Here the CDR3 reads CASSLGDRTFGETQYF. As DNA, the CDR3 is TGTGCCAGCAGCTTGGGGGACAGGACCTTCGGTGAGACCCAGTACTTC.